A selection of T cell receptor beta chains follows, all from one sample in a study of blood T cell repertoires in COVID-19. Libraries were prepared by immunoSEQ multiplex PCR; TCRdb keeps only in-frame clonotypes and omits some of them. Counted here are more than 65,000 clones, roughly 91% occurring once; the ten biggest clones make up 5.5% to 8.5%. The specimen sequenced was peripheral blood. These receptors all come from a man in his fifties with active COVID-19. The CDR3 runs from the conserved cysteine through the conserved F or W. Each record gives: V gene, clone size, D gene, J gene, CDR3 DNA, CDR3 protein. The D gene is left open where the match is weak. Not every row has a clone size; where given, it reads once, few, many or a size class.

TRBV20-1	few	NA	TRBJ2-3	TGCAGTGCTAGTAAGGGGGGGGCCGGTAGCGCAGATACGCAGTATTTT	CSASKGGAGSADTQYF
TRBV4-2	NA	TRBD1	TRBJ2-7	TGTGCCAGCAGCCAAGGGCAACAGGGGGCGTACGAGCAGTACTTC	CASSQGQQGAYEQYF
TRBV7-9	NA	NA	TRBJ1-5	TGTGCCAGCAGCCGGAGTGGTCAGCCCCAGCATTTT	CASSRSGQPQHF
TRBV7-3	NA	NA	TRBJ2-3	TGTGCCAGCAGCTTAACGGTAGGGGGAGATACGCAGTATTTT	CASSLTVGGDTQYF
TRBV30	NA	NA	TRBJ2-3	TGTGCCTGGAGTGTAGGAGGGGGGGCCCCCCGTACGCAGTATTTT	CAWSVGGGAPRTQYF
TRBV5-1	NA	NA	TRBJ1-1	TGCGCCAGCAGCCATACACCGGGAGGCACTGAAGCTTTCTTT	CASSHTPGGTEAFF
TRBV6-5	NA	NA	TRBJ2-5	TGTGCCAGCAAAAGACAGGGAGGTGGATCGGAGACCCAGTACTTC	CASKRQGGGSETQYF
TRBV5-1	NA	NA	TRBJ2-7	TGCGCCAGCAGCCTACGGGGACAAGCCATCTACGAGCAGTACTTC	CASSLRGQAIYEQYF
TRBV7-9	NA	TRBD1	TRBJ2-1	TGTGCCAGCAGCTCCCCGACAGGGTCCTACAATGAGCAGTTCTTC	CASSSPTGSYNEQFF
TRBV28	NA	TRBD2	TRBJ2-1	TGTGCCAGCAGCGAGAGGACTAGCAAGCAGTTCTTC	CASSERTSKQFF
TRBV7-9	NA	NA	TRBJ1-6	TGTGCCAGCAGCTTAGGGGAGTTGACTAATTCACCCCTCCACTTT	CASSLGELTNSPLHF
TRBV25-1	NA	NA	TRBJ1-1	TGTGCCAGCAGTGCCGGGTTGGCCACTGAAGCTTTCTTT	CASSAGLATEAFF
TRBV12-3/TRBV12-4	NA	TRBD1	TRBJ1-2	TGTGCCAGCAGGAACCGGGACAGGGACGGCTACACCTTC	CASRNRDRDGYTF
TRBV15	NA	TRBD1	TRBJ2-7	TGTGCCACCAGCTATGGAACGCCGGGACAGGGAACCTACGAGCAGTACTTC	CATSYGTPGQGTYEQYF
TRBV4-1	NA	NA	TRBJ1-6	TGCGCCAGCTTCCAGGGAGGCAATTCACCCCTCCACTTT	CASFQGGNSPLHF
TRBV5-1	NA	NA	TRBJ1-1	TGCGCCAGCAGCTTCGTCGGGGCGGGGTCGGCTAATGAAGCTTTCTTT	CASSFVGAGSANEAFF
TRBV4-2	few	TRBD2	TRBJ2-7	TGTGCCAGCAGCCAAGATCTGATGGCGGGAGAGCGGGGGGAGCAGTACTTC	CASSQDLMAGERGEQYF
TRBV15	NA	NA	TRBJ2-2	TGTGCCACCAGCAGAGATCGGGGGGCGGGGGAGCTGTTTTTT	CATSRDRGAGELFF
TRBV11-1	NA	TRBD2	TRBJ2-3	TGTGCCAGCAGCTCGACTAGCGGGGGAGATACGCAGTATTTT	CASSSTSGGDTQYF
TRBV27	NA	NA	TRBJ2-7	TGTGCCAGCACCCTCTCGGCGGCCGGGGACGAGCAGTACTTC	CASTLSAAGDEQYF
TRBV6-6	NA	NA	TRBJ2-5	TGTGCCAGCAGTTGGGCAGAGACCCAGTACTTC	CASSWAETQYF
TRBV4-2	NA	TRBD2	TRBJ2-7	TGTGCCAGCAGCCGAACTTCGGTAGCGGGGGTTACTAGCTCCTACGAGCAGTACTTC	CASSRTSVAGVTSSYEQYF
TRBV7-9	NA	TRBD2	TRBJ2-1	TGTGCCAGCAGCCCCCAAGGCGGGAGTGGCAATGAGCAGTTCTTC	CASSPQGGSGNEQFF
TRBV7-3	once	TRBD1	TRBJ2-1	TGTGCCAGCAGCTTAGGGACAGGGGGGAACAATGAGCAGTTCTTC	CASSLGTGGNNEQFF
TRBV7-3	NA	NA	TRBJ2-1	TGTGCCAGCAGCTTAACTGGTCCGCGGGGTGAGCAGTTCTTC	CASSLTGPRGEQFF
TRBV9	NA	NA	TRBJ1-1	TGTGCCAGCAGCCGTGGGCAGACTGAAGCTTTCTTT	CASSRGQTEAFF
TRBV9	NA	NA	TRBJ2-1	TGTGCCAGCAGCGCCGAGGGGGATTTTTACAATGAGCAGTTCTTC	CASSAEGDFYNEQFF
TRBV2	NA	NA	TRBJ2-1	TGTGCCAGCAGCTGGGGAGATGAGCAGTTCTTC	CASSWGDEQFF
TRBV25-1	NA	TRBD1	TRBJ1-2	TGTGCCAGCAGTACAGGGGGGTATGGCTACACCTTC	CASSTGGYGYTF
TRBV4-2	NA	NA	TRBJ2-3	TGTGCCAGCAGCCCCTCCTCAGATACGCAGTATTTT	CASSPSSDTQYF
TRBV2	NA	NA	TRBJ1-5	TGTGCCAGCAGTGACCCTCGGACAGCTAGCAATCAGCCCCAGCATTTT	CASSDPRTASNQPQHF
TRBV6-5	NA	TRBD1	TRBJ2-2	TGTGCCAGCCACAGAGGGACAGGGTTCGCCGGGGAGCTGTTTTTT	CASHRGTGFAGELFF
TRBV5-1	NA	NA	TRBJ2-2	TGCGCCAGCAGCGGTAGGGGCTATAACACCGGGGAGCTGTTTTTT	CASSGRGYNTGELFF
TRBV7-3	NA	NA	TRBJ1-5	TGTGCCAGCAGCCCGCGGGGAGGGCTAAATCAGCCCCAGCATTTT	CASSPRGGLNQPQHF
TRBV2	once	NA	TRBJ1-1	TGTGCCAGCAGTCCTCCCCGGGGAAATGAAGCTTTCTTT	CASSPPRGNEAFF
TRBV11-2	NA	TRBD2	TRBJ2-1	TGTGCCAGCAGCTTTGGGCTAGCGGGACACAATGAGCAGTTCTTC	CASSFGLAGHNEQFF
TRBV6-4	NA	TRBD1	TRBJ2-7	TGTGCCAGCAGTGACTCGTTAGGTAAGGGACAGGGTCTGTACGAGCAGTACTTC	CASSDSLGKGQGLYEQYF
TRBV28	NA	TRBD2	TRBJ2-7	TGTGTCGCAACTAGCGGGAGGCCCTCCTACGAGCAGTACTTC	CVATSGRPSYEQYF
TRBV7-3	NA	NA	TRBJ1-4	TGTGCCAGCAGCTTAGTAGGGGGAACTAATGAAAAACTGTTTTTT	CASSLVGGTNEKLFF
TRBV13	NA	TRBD2	TRBJ2-1	TGTGCCAGCAGCGCCCGACTAGCGGGACTCAATGAGCAGTTCTTC	CASSARLAGLNEQFF